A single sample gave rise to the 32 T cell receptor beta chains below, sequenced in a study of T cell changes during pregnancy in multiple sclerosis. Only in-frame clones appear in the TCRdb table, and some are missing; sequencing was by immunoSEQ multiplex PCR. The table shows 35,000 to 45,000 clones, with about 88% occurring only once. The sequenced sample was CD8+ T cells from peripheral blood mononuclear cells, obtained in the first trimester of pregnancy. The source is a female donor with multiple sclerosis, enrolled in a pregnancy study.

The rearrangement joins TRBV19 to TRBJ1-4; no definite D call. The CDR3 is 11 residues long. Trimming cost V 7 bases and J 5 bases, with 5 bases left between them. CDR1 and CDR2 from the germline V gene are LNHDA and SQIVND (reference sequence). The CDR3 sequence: CASTLNEKLFF. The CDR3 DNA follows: TGTGCCAGTACCCTCAATGAAAAACTGTTTTTT.

This CDR3 reads CASSDSDGQYNEQFF. CDR3 sequence (DNA): TGTGCCAGCAGTGACTCGGATGGACAGTACAATGAGCAGTTCTTC. The rearrangement links TRBV6-4 to TRBJ2-1; weak D call: TRBD1 (6 bases). This CDR3 is built from 15 residues. CDR1 and CDR2 (germline): MRHNA, SNTAGT. V lost 0 bases and J 4 bases, leaving 10 bases between the germline ends.

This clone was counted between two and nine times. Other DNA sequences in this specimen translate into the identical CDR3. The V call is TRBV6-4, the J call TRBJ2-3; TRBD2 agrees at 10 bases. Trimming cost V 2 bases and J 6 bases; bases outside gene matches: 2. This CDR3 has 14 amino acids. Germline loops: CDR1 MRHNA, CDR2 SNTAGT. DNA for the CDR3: TGTGCCAGCAGTGACAGCGGGGGGGCGGATACGCAGTATTTT. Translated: CASSDSGGADTQYF.

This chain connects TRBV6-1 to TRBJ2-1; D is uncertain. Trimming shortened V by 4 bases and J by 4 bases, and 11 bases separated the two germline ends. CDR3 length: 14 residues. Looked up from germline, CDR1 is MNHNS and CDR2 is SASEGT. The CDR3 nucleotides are TGTGCCAGCAGTGCCTCCGTAGAGTACAATGAGCAGTTCTTC. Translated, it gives CASSASVEYNEQFF.

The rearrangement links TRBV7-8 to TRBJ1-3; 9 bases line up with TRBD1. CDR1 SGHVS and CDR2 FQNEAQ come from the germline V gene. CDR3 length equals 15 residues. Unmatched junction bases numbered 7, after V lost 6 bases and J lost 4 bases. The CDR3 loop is CASRRDRVYGNTIYF. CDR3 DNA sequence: TGTGCCAGCAGACGGGACAGGGTTTACGGAAACACCATATATTTT.

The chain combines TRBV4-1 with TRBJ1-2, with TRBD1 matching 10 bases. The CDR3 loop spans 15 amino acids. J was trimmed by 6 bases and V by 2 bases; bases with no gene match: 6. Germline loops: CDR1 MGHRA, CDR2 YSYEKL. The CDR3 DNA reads TGCGCCAGCAGCCAATGGCACGGGACAGGGGATGGCTACACCTTC. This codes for CASSQWHGTGDGYTF.

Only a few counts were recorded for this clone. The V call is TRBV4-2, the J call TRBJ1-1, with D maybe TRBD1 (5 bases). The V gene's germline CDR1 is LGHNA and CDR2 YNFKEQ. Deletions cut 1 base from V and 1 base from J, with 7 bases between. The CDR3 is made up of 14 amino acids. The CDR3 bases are TGTGCCAGCAGCCAAGCGGGGGAGAACACTGAAGCTTTCTTT. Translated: CASSQAGENTEAFF.

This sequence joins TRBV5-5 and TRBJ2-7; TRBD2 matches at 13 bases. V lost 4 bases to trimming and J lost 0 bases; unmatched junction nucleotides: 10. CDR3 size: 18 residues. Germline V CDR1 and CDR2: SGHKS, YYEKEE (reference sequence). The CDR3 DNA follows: TGTGCCAGCAGCGAAAGGACTAGCGGGGGCCGTTCCTCCTACGAGCAGTACTTC. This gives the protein CASSERTSGGRSSYEQYF. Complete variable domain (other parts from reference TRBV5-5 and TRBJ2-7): DAGVTQSPTHLIKTRGQQVTLRCSPISGHKSVSWYQQVLGQGPQFIFQYYEKEERGRGNFPDRFSARQFPNYSSELNVNALLLGDSALYLCASSERTSGGRSSYEQYFGPGTRLTVT.

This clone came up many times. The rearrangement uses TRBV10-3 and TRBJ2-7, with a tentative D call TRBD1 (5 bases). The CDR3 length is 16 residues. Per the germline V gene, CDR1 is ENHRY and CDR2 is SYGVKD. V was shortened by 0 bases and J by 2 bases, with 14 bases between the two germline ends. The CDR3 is CAISESSRTTPYEQYF. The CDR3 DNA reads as TGTGCCATCAGTGAGTCGTCCCGGACAACTCCCTACGAGCAGTACTTC.

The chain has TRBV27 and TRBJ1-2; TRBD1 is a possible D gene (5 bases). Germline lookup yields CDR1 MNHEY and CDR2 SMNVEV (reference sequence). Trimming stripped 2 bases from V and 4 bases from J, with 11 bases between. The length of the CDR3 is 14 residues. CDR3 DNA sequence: TGTGCCAGCAGTTTAGGGGGAGGTCTCTATGGCTACACCTTC. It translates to CASSLGGGLYGYTF.

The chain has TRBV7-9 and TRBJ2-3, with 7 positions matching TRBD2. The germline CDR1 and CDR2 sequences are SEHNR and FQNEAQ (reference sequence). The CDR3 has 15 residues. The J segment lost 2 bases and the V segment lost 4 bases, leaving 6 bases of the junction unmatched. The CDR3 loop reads CASSSSSGVTDTQYF. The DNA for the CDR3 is TGTGCCAGCAGCTCCTCTAGCGGTGTCACAGATACGCAGTATTTT.

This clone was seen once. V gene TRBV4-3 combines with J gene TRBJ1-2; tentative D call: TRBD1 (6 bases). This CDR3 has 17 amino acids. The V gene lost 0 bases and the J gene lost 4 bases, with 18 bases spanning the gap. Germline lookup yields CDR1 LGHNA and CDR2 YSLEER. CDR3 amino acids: CASSQDRSTGWGYGYTF. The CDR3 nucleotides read TGCGCCAGCAGCCAAGACCGCTCTACAGGGTGGGGCTATGGCTACACCTTC.

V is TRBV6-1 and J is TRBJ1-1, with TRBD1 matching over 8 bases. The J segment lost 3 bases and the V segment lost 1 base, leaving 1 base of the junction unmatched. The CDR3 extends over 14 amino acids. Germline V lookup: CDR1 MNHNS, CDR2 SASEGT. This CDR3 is CASSEGTGYTEAFF. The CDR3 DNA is TGTGCCAGCAGTGAAGGGACAGGGTACACTGAAGCTTTCTTT.

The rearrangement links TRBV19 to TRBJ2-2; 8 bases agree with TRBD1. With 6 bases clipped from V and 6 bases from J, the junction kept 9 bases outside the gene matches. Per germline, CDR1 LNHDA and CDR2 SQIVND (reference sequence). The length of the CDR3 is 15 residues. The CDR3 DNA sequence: TGTGCCAGTAGGATCCAGGGGGCCTCCCCCGGGGAGCTGTTTTTT. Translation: CASRIQGASPGELFF.

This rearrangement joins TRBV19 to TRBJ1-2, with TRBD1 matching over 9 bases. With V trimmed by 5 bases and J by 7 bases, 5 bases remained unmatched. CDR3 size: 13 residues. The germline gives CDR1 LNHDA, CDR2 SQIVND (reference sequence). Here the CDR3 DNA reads TGTGCCAGTAGTCCGGGACAGGGAATTGGCTACACCTTC. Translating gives CASSPGQGIGYTF.

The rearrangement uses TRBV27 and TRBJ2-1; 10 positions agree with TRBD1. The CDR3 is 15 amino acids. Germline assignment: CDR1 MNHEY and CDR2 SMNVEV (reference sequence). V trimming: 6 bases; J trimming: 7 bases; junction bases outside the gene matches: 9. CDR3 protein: CASSPSRDRGNEQFF. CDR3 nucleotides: TGTGCCAGCAGCCCCTCCCGGGACAGGGGAAATGAGCAGTTCTTC.

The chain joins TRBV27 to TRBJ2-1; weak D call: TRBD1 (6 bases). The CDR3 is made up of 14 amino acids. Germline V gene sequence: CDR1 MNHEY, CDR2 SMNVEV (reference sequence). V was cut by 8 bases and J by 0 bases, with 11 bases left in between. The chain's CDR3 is CASGRGSSYNEQFF. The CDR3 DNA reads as TGTGCCAGCGGCAGGGGTAGCTCCTACAATGAGCAGTTCTTC.

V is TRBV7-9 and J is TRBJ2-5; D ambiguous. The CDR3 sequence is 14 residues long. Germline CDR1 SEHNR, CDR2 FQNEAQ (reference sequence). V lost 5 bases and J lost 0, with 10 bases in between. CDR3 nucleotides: TGTGCCAGCAGCGAACATCAATACCAAGAGACCCAGTACTTC. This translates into CASSEHQYQETQYF.

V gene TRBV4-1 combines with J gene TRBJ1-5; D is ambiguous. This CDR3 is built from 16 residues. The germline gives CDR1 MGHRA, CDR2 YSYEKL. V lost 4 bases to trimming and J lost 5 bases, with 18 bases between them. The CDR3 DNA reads TGCGCCAGCAGCCCGAGTACGGGTGGTATAGATCAGCCCCAGCATTTT. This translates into CASSPSTGGIDQPQHF.

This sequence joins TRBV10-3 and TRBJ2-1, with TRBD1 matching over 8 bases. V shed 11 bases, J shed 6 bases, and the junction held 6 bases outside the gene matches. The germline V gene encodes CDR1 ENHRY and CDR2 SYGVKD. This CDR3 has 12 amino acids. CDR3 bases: TGTGCCCTCCGGACAGGGTTCAATGAGCAGTTCTTC. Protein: CALRTGFNEQFF.

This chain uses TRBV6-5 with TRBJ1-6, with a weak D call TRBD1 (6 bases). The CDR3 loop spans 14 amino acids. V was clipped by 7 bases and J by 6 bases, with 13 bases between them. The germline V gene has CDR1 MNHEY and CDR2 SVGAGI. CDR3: CASTLTGINSPLHF. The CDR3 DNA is TGTGCCAGCACCTTAACAGGGATTAATTCACCCCTCCACTTT.

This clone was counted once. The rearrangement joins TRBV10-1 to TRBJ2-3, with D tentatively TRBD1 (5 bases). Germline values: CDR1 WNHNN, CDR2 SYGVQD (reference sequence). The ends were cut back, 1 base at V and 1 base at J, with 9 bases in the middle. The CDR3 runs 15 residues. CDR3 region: CASSELPQGTDTQYF. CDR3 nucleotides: TGCGCCAGCAGTGAGTTGCCACAGGGCACAGATACGCAGTATTTT.

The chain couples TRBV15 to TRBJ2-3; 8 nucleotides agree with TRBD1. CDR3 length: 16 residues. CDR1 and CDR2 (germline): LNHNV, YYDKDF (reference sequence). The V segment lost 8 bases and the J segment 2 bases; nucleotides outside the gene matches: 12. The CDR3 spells CATGSRGQANTDTQYF. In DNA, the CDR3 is TGTGCCACCGGTTCGAGGGGACAGGCCAACACAGATACGCAGTATTTT.

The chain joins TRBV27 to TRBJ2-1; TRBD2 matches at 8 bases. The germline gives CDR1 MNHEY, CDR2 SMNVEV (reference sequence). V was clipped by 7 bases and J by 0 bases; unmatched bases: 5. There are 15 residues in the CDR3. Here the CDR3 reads CASTQSGSSYNEQFF. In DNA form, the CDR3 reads TGTGCCAGCACCCAGAGCGGGAGCTCCTACAATGAGCAGTTCTTC.

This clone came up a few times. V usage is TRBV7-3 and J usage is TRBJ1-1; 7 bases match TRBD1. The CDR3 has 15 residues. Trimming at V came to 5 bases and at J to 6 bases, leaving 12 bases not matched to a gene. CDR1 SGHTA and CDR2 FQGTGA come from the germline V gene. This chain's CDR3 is CASSHRQGMGAEAFF. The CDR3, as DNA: TGTGCCAGCAGCCATAGACAGGGAATGGGGGCTGAAGCTTTCTTT.

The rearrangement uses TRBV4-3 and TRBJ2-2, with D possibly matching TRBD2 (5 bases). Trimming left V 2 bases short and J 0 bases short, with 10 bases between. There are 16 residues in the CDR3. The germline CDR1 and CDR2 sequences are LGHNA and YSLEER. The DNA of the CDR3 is TGCGCCAGCAGCCAATTTGAGGGCACGAACACCGGGGAGCTGTTTTTT. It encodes CASSQFEGTNTGELFF.

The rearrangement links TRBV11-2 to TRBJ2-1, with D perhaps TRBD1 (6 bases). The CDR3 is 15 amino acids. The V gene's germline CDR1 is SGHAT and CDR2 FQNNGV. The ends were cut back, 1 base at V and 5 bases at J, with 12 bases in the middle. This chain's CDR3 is CASSLGGPGDNEQFF. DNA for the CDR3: TGTGCCAGCAGCTTAGGGGGGCCAGGGGACAATGAGCAGTTCTTC. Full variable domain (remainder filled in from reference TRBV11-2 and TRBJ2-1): EAGVAQSPRYKIIEKRQSVAFWCNPISGHATLYWYQQILGQGPKLLIQFQNNGVVDDSQLPKDRFSAERLKGVDSTLKIQPAKLEDSAVYLCASSLGGPGDNEQFFGPGTRLTVL.

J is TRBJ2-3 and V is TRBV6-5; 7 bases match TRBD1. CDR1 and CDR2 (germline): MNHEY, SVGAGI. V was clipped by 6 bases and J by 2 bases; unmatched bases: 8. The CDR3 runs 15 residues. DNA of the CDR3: TGTGCCAGCAGACTACCGGGACAGCTCACAGATACGCAGTATTTT. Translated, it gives CASRLPGQLTDTQYF.

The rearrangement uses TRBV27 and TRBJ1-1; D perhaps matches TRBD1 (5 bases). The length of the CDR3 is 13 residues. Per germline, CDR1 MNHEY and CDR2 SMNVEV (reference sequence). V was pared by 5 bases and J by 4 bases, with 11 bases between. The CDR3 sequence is CASSLGGSTEAFF. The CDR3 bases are TGTGCCAGCAGTCTCGGGGGGAGCACTGAAGCTTTCTTT.

The CDR3 loop is CASSQRPREYEQYF. In DNA form, the CDR3 reads TGTGCCAGCAGCCAGCGTCCAAGGGAGTACGAGCAGTACTTC. The chain combines TRBV14 with TRBJ2-7; maybe TRBD2 (5 bases). CDR3 size: 14 residues. V shed 3 bases and J shed 4 bases, with 13 bases lying between them. Germline CDR1 reads SGHDN; CDR2 reads FVKESK.

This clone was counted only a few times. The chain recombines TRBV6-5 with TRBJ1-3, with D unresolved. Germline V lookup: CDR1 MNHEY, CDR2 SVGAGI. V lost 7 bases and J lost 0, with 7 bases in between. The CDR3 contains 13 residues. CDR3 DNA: TGTGCCAGCATTCCCAGCTCTGGAAACACCATATATTTT. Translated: CASIPSSGNTIYF.

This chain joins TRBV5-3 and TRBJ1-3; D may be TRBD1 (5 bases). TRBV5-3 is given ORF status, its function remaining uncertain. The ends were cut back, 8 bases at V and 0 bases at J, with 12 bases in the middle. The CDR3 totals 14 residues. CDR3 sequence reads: CASSPGGSGNTIYF. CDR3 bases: TGTGCCAGCAGCCCGGGGGGCTCTGGAAACACCATATATTTT.